This T cell receptor beta chain appears in the sequencing data of a study of blood T cells in healthy people across ages. Germline trimming cut 4 bases from V and 4 bases from J; bases unmatched to any gene: 6. The germline V gene has CDR1 MDHEN and CDR2 SYDVKM. This CDR3 has 15 amino acids. The authors ran a second PCR of roughly 6 to 12 cycles using a sample-barcoded 5' primer and a J-beta primer mix. Each cDNA was tagged by a template-switch adaptor containing 12 random nucleotides. A single record per CDR3 protein comes from TCRdb applying MiXCR to the 5' RACE reads. Among nearly 1 million distinct CDR3 sequences listed, roughly 47% were seen once.

Sequencing was carried out using blood. The TCR comes from a woman aged 60-75 years in good health. V usage is TRBV28 and J usage is TRBJ1-3; TRBD1 aligns across 8 bases. CDR3 sequence reads: CASSSLQGGGNTIYF. For the CDR3, the DNA is TGTGCCAGCAGTTCTCTACAGGGGGGAGGAAACACCATATATTTT.